The 3 T cell receptor beta chains in this list originate from one sample, sequenced in a study of T cells in women clearing cervical HPV infection. The protocol was immunoSEQ multiplex PCR, while the TCRdb copy is restricted to in-frame clones and leaves out a portion. In all, the sample yields about 39,000 clones. Sequenced input: blood buffy coat. These receptor sequences come from a woman aged 18-70 years with a cervical HPV16 infection that either progressed to CIN3+ or cleared (not recorded which).

For this clone: From the germline J gene comes the end of the CDR3, since the read stops 3 residues before it. The rearrangement joins TRBV19 to TRBJ1-5; D unresolved. V lost 3 bases and J 3 bases, leaving 6 bases between the germline ends. Germline CDR1 is LNHDA and CDR2 is SQIVND (reference sequence). The CDR3 contains 13 residues. This CDR3 is CASSIQSNQPQHF. CDR3 DNA (partial): TGTGCCAGTAGTATCCAGTCCAATCAGCCC.

Notes on this clone: The observed sequence ends 3 residues before the CDR3 terminus, with the missing tail filled in from the germline J gene. The chain employs TRBV2 and TRBJ2-3; 8 nucleotides match TRBD2. The CDR3 contains 15 residues. The germline CDR1 and CDR2 sequences are SNHLY and FYNNEI. The V and J ends lost 5 bases and 2 bases, in that order; junction bases with no gene match: 6. The CDR3 protein is CASSLGTRLTDTQYF. The CDR3 bases that were read are TGTGCCAGCAGTCTCGGGACTAGACTCACAGATACG.

Note on this clone: The read stops 3 residues short of the end of the CDR3; the missing end is completed from the germline J gene. The rearrangement links TRBV7-9 to TRBJ1-1, with D hard to call. CDR1 and CDR2 (germline): SEHNR, FQNEAQ (reference sequence). Trimming cost V 2 bases and J 0 bases, with 4 bases left between them. The CDR3 totals 13 residues. The CDR3 reads CASSLTLNTEAFF. CDR3 DNA (partial): TGTGCCAGCAGCTTAACTTTGAACACTGAA.